This note documents a single T cell receptor beta chain sequence. The record originates from a study of blood T cell repertoires in COVID-19. This CDR3 has 14 amino acids. Germline V gene sequence: CDR1 SGHDN, CDR2 FVKESK. Trimming cost V 5 bases and J 4 bases, with 14 bases left between them. This table comes from immunoSEQ multiplex PCR, and its TCRdb copy is limited to in-frame clones, with some not included. This table has about 180,000 clones, about 82% appearing once. The sequence came from a man in his forties or fifties with active or convalescent COVID-19. Sample: peripheral blood. The gene calls are TRBV14 and TRBJ1-2, with D possibly TRBD1 on 5 matching bases. CDR3 nucleotide sequence: TGTGCCAGCAGCGCGGGGACGGGGCTCTATGGCTACACCTTC. It codes for CASSAGTGLYGYTF.